In this sample, the clone carrying this TCR beta chain turned up a few times. Its cognate antigen is unknown. The ends were cut back, 2 bases at V and 7 bases at J, with 21 bases in the middle. The germline V gene encodes CDR1 MGHDK and CDR2 SYGVNS. The CDR3 runs 16 residues. TCRdb passed the reads through MiXCR, listing each CDR3 protein once. The sample lists 200,000 or so distinct CDR3 sequences; 28% were seen once. This specimen belongs to a study of T cell repertoires in cytomegalovirus infection. Study overall: Both CMV infection and a matching HLA type were indicated by public TCR beta signatures. Study-level results: Dominating the ex vivo response were TCR beta clonotypes that were CMV-specific and HLA-C-restricted. Identification of carriers of CMV plus the relevant HLA was performed using cumulative public TCR beta family frequency.

The clonotype originates from a human donor in good health (CMV status not recorded). Some clones in this sample may be carry-over from other donors' samples. The chain employs TRBV25-1 and TRBJ2-7, with D possibly being TRBD1 (5 bases). Sequences were obtained from PBMCs. The CDR3 DNA follows: TGTGCCAGCAGTGAAGCACCCACAGGACGGTCGGCGGAGCAGTACTTC. It yields the protein CASSEAPTGRSAEQYF.